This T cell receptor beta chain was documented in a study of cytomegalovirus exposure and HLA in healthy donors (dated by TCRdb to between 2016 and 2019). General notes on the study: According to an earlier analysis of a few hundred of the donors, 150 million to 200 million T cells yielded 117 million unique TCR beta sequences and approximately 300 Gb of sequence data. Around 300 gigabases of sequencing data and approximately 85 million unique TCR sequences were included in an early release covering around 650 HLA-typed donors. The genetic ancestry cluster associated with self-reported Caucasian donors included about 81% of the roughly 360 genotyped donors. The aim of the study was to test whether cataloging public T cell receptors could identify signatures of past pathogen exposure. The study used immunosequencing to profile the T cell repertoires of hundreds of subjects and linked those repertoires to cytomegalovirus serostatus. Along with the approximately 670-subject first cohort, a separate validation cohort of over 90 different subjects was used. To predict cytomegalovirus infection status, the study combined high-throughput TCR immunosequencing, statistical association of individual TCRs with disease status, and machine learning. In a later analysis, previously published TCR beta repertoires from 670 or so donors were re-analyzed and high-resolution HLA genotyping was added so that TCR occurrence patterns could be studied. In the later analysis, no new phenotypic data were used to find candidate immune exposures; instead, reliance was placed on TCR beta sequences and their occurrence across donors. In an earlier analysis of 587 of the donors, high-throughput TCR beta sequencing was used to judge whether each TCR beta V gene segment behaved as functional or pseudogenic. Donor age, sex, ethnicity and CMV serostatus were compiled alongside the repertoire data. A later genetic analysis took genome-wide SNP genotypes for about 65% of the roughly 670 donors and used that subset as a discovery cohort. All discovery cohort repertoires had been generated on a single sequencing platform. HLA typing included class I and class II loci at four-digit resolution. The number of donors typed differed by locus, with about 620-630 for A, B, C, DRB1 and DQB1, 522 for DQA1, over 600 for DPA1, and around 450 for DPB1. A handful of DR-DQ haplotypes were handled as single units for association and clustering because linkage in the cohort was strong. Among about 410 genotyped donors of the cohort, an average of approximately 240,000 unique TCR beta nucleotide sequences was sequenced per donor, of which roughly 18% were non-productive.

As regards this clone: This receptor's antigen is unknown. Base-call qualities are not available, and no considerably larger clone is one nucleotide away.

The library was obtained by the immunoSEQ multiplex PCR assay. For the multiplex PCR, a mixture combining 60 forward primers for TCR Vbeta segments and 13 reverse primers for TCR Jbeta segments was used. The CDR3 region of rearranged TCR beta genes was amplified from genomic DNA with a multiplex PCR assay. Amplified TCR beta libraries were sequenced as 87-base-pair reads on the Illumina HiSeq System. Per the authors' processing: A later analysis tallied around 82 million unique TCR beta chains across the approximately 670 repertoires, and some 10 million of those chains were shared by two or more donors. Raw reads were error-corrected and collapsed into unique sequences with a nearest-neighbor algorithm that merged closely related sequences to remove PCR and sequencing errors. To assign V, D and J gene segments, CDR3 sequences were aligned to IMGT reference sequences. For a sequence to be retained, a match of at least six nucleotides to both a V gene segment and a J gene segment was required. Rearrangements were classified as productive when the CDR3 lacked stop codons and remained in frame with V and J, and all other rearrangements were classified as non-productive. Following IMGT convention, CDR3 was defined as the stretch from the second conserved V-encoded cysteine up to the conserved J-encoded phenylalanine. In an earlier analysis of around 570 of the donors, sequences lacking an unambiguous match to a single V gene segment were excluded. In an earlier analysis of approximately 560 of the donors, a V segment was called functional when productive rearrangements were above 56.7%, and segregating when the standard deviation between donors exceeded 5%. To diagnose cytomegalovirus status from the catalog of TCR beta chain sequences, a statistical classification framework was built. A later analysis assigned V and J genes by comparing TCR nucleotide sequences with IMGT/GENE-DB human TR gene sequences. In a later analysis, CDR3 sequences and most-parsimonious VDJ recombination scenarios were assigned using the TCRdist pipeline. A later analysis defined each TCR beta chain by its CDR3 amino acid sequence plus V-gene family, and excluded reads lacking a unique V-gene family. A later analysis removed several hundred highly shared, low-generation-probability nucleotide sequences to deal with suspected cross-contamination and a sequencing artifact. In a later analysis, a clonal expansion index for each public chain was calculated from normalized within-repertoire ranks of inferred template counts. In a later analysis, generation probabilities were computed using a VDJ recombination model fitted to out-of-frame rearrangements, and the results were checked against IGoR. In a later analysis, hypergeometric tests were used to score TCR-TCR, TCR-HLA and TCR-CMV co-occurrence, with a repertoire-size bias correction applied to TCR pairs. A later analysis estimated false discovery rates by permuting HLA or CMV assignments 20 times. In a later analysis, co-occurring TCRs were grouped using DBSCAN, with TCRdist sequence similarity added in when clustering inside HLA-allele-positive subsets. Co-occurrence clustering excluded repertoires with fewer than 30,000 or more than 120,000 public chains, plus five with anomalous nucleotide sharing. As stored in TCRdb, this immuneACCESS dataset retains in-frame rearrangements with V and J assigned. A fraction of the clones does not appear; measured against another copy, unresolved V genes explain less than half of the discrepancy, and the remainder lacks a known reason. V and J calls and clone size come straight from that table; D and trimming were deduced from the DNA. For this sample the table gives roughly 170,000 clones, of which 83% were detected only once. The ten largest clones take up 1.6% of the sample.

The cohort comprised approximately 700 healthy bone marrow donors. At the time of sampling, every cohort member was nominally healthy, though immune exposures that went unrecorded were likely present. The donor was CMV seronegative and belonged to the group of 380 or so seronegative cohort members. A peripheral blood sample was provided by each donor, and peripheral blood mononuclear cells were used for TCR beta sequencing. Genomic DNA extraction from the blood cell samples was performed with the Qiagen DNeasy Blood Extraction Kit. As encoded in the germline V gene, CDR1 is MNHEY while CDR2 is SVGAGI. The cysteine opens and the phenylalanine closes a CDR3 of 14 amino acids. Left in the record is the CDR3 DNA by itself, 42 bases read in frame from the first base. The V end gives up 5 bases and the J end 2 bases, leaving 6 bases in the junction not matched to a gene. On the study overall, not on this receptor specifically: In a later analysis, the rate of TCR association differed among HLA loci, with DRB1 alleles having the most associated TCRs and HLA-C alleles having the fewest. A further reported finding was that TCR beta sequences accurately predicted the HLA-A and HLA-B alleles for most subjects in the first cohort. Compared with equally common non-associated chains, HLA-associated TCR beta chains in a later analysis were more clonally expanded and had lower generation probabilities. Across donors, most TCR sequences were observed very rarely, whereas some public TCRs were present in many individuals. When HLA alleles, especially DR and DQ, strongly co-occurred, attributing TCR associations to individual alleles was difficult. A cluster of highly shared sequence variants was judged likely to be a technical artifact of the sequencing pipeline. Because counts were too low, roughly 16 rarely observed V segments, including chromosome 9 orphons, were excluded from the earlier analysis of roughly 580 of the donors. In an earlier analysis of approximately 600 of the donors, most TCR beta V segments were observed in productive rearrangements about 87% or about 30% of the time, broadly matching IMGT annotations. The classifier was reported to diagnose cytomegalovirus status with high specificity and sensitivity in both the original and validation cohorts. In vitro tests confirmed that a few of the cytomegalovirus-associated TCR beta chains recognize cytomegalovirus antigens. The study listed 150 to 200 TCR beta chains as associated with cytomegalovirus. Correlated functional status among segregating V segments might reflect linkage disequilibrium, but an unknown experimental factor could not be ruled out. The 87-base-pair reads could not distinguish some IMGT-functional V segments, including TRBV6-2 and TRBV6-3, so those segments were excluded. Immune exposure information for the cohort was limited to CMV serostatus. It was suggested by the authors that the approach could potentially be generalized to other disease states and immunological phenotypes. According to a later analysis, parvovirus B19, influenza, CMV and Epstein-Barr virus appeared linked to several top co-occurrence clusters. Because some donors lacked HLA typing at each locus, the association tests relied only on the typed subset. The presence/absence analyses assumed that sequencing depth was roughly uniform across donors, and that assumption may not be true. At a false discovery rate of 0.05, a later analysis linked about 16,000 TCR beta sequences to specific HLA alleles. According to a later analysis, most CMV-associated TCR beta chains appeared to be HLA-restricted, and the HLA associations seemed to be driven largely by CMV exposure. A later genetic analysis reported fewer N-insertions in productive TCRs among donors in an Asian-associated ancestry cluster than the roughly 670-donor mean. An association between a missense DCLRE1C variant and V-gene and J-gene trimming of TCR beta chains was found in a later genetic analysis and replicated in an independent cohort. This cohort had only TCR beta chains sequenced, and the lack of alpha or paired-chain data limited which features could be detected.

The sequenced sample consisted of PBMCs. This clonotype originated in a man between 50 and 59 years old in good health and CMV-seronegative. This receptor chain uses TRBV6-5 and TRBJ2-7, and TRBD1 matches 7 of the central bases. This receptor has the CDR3 CASSTRTGAYEQYF. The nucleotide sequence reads TGTGCCAGCAGTACCCGGACAGGAGCCTACGAGCAGTACTTC.